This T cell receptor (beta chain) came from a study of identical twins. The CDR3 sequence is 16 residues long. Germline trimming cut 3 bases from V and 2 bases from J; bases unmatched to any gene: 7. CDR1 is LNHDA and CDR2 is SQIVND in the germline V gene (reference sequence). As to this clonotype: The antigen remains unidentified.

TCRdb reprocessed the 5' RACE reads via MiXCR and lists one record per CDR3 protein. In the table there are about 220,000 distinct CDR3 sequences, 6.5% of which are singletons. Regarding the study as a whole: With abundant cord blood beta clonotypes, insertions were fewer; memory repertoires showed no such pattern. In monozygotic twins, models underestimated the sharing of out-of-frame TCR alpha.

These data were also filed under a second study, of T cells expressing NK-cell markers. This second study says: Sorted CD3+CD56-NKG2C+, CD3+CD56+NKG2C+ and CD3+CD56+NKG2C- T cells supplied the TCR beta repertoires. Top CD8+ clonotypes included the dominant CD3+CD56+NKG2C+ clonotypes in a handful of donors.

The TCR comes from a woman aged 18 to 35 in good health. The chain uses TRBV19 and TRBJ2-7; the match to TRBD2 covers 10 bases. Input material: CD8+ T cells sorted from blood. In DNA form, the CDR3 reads TGTGCCAGTAGTATTGGGCCAGCGGGAGGGCCCTACGAGCAGTACTTC. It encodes CASSIGPAGGPYEQYF.